Sequencing of this TCR beta chain was carried out in a study of cytomegalovirus exposure and HLA in healthy donors (TCRdb year 2017). Regarding the research as a whole: An earlier analysis of approximately 590 of the donors reported roughly 270 Gb of sequence data and 117 million unique TCR beta sequences from approximately 180 million T cells. An early release covering roughly 580 HLA-typed donors comprised 250 to 350 gigabases of sequencing data and 85 million to 100 million unique TCR sequences. Among the roughly 370 genotyped donors, around 81% belonged to the genetic ancestry cluster associated with self-reported Caucasian donors. The aim of the study was to test whether cataloging public T cell receptors could identify signatures of past pathogen exposure. The T cell repertoires of some 700 subjects were profiled by immunosequencing and related to cytomegalovirus serostatus. A separate validation cohort of over a hundred different subjects was used in addition to the approximately 610-subject first cohort. To predict cytomegalovirus infection status, the study brought together high-throughput TCR immunosequencing, statistical association of individual TCRs with disease status, and machine learning. A later analysis re-analyzed previously published TCR beta repertoires from 550 to 700 donors and added high-resolution HLA genotyping to study TCR occurrence patterns. Rather than using new phenotypic data, the later analysis identified candidate immune exposures from TCR beta sequences and from how often those sequences occurred across donors. An earlier analysis of 587 of the donors used high-throughput TCR beta sequencing to judge whether each TCR beta V gene segment behaved as functional or pseudogenic. Donor age, sex, ethnicity and CMV serostatus were compiled alongside the repertoire data. Genome-wide SNP genotypes for about three fifths of the 666 donors were used in a later genetic analysis, which treated that subset as a discovery cohort. All discovery cohort repertoires had been generated using a single sequencing platform. HLA typing covered class I and class II loci at four-digit resolution. The number of donors typed differed by locus, with 629-630 for A, B, C, DRB1 and DQB1, over 500 for DQA1, 606 for DPA1, and under 490 for DPB1. Four to six DR-DQ haplotypes were handled as single units for association and clustering, since linkage in the cohort was strong. Among 300 to 500 genotyped donors of the cohort, an average of about 240,000 unique TCR beta nucleotide sequences was sequenced per donor, of which about 18% were non-productive.

In total, about 650 healthy bone marrow donors made up the cohort. At the time of sampling, all cohort members were nominally healthy, though unrecorded immune exposures were likely present. The donor was CMV seronegative and was included in the group of about 400 seronegative cohort members. A peripheral blood sample was provided by each donor, and peripheral blood mononuclear cells were used for TCR beta sequencing. Genomic DNA extraction from the blood cell samples was performed with the Qiagen DNeasy Blood Extraction Kit. This clone was detected once. Which antigen it targets is not known. No base-level quality is on record; no much larger clone is a single base apart. Measured from the cysteine to the phenylalanine, the CDR3 is 13 residues long. Only the CDR3 region is kept as DNA, spanning 39 bases read in frame from base 1. Between the V and J ends, shortened by 3 bases and 5 bases respectively, the junction contains 9 bases. In the germline V gene, CDR1 corresponds to SGHTA and CDR2 to FQGTGA.

Results the study describes overall, beyond this receptor: Strong co-occurrence of HLA alleles, especially DR and DQ, made assigning TCR associations to individual alleles difficult. Three of the identified cytomegalovirus-associated TCR beta chains were confirmed in vitro to be specific for cytomegalovirus antigens. Some IMGT-functional V segments, including TRBV6-2 and TRBV6-3, could not be distinguished by the 87-base-pair reads and were therefore excluded. A later analysis reported that several top co-occurrence clusters appeared linked to parvovirus B19, influenza, CMV and Epstein-Barr virus. Specific HLA alleles were associated with 15,000 to 20,000 TCR beta sequences at a false discovery rate of 0.05 in a later analysis. In a later analysis, the rate of TCR association differed among HLA loci, with DRB1 alleles having the most associated TCRs and HLA-C alleles having the fewest. Roughly uniform sequencing depth across donors was assumed in presence/absence analyses, although this assumption may not hold. Because some donors lacked HLA typing at each locus, the association tests relied only on the typed subset. Most TCR sequences were seen in very few donors, while some public TCRs were found in many individuals. The cohort was sequenced for TCR beta chains only, and without alpha or paired-chain data the features that could be detected were limited. A later genetic analysis reported fewer N-insertions in productive TCRs among donors in an Asian-associated ancestry cluster than the approximately 670-donor mean. In an earlier analysis of more than 450 of the donors, most TCR beta V segments were observed in productive rearrangements about 87% or about 30% of the time, broadly matching IMGT annotations. Correlated functional status among segregating V segments might reflect linkage disequilibrium, but an unknown experimental factor could not be ruled out. A further reported finding was that TCR beta sequences accurately predicted the HLA-A and HLA-B alleles for most subjects in the first cohort. It was suggested by the authors that the approach could potentially be generalized to other disease states and immunological phenotypes. A later analysis found that HLA-associated TCR beta chains were more clonally expanded and had lower generation probabilities than equally common non-associated chains. Because counts were too low, seventeen rarely observed V segments, including chromosome 9 orphons, were excluded from the earlier analysis of around 640 of the donors. The sequencing pipeline was judged likely to have produced a cluster of highly shared sequence variants as a technical artifact. A total of about 180 TCR beta chains were listed by the study as associated with cytomegalovirus. Immune exposure information for the cohort was limited to CMV serostatus. Cytomegalovirus status was reported to be diagnosed by the classifier with high specificity and sensitivity in both the original and validation cohorts. Most CMV-associated TCR beta chains appeared to be HLA-restricted in a later analysis, and the HLA associations seemed to be driven largely by CMV exposure. In a later genetic analysis, a missense DCLRE1C variant was associated with V-gene and J-gene trimming of TCR beta chains, and the association was replicated in an independent cohort.

The library came from the immunoSEQ multiplex PCR assay. A mixture of 60 forward primers for TCR Vbeta segments and 13 reverse primers for TCR Jbeta segments was used in the multiplex PCR. The CDR3 region of rearranged TCR beta genes was amplified from genomic DNA with a multiplex PCR assay. Amplified TCR beta libraries were sequenced as 87-base-pair reads on the Illumina HiSeq System. As for the original processing: Across the 700 or so repertoires, a later analysis counted approximately 83 million unique TCR beta chains, 9.5 million to 13 million of which were shared by at least two donors. Raw reads were error-corrected and collapsed into unique sequences by a nearest-neighbor algorithm in which closely related sequences were merged to remove PCR and sequencing errors. CDR3 sequences were aligned to IMGT reference sequences to assign V, D and J gene segments. Each retained sequence needed at least a six-nucleotide match to both a V gene segment and a J gene segment. Rearrangements were classified as productive when the CDR3 lacked stop codons and remained in frame with V and J, and all other rearrangements were classified as non-productive. CDR3 was defined according to IMGT convention as the region running from the second conserved V-encoded cysteine to the conserved J-encoded phenylalanine. The earlier analysis of about 620 of the donors excluded sequences that lacked an unambiguous match to a single V gene segment. An earlier analysis of some 610 of the donors called V segments functional above 56.7% productive rearrangements and segregating when the between-donor standard deviation exceeded 5%. A statistical classification framework was built for diagnosing cytomegalovirus status from the catalog of TCR beta chain sequences. In a later analysis, V and J genes were assigned by comparing TCR nucleotide sequences against IMGT/GENE-DB human TR gene sequences. Using the TCRdist pipeline, a later analysis assigned CDR3 sequences along with most-parsimonious VDJ recombination scenarios. In a later analysis, each TCR beta chain was defined by its CDR3 amino acid sequence together with its V-gene family, and reads without a unique V-gene family were excluded. In a later analysis, a few hundred highly shared, low-generation-probability nucleotide sequences were removed to address suspected cross-contamination and a sequencing artifact. In a later analysis, a clonal expansion index was calculated for each public chain from normalized within-repertoire ranks of inferred template counts. In a later analysis, generation probabilities were computed with a VDJ recombination model fitted to out-of-frame rearrangements, and the resulting probabilities were checked against IGoR. In a later analysis, TCR-TCR, TCR-HLA and TCR-CMV co-occurrence was scored with hypergeometric tests, and a repertoire-size bias correction was applied to TCR pairs. In a later analysis, false discovery rates were estimated by permuting HLA or CMV assignments 20 times. In a later analysis, co-occurring TCRs were grouped with DBSCAN, and TCRdist sequence similarity was added when clustering was performed within HLA-allele-positive subsets. Repertoires with fewer than 30,000 or more than 120,000 public chains were left out of co-occurrence clustering, as were about 5 repertoires with anomalous nucleotide sharing. TCRdb re-hosts the immuneACCESS table, in-frame sequences only. Its copies lack some clones; in the studies checked, an unresolved V gene accounts for under half of them, and the cause for the rest is not known. V, J and clone size are taken as reported in that table, and D and trimming were inferred from the DNA itself. Present in this sample are 200,000 to 250,000 clones, roughly 75% of which were seen just once. The biggest ten clones account for about 1.9% of the sample.

Sequenced: PBMCs. This sequence was found in a woman aged 25 to 39 in good health and CMV-seronegative. The chain is made from TRBV7-3 and TRBJ2-3; no D gene call is confident. The CDR3 reads CASSFGVEDTQYF. The nucleotide sequence reads as follows: TGTGCCAGCAGCTTCGGAGTCGAAGATACGCAGTATTTT.